A selection of T cell receptor beta chains follows, all from one sample in a study of liver allograft versus peripheral blood T cells. One entry per CDR3 protein, called by TCRdb with MiXCR from the reads. The sample holds 3,000 or so distinct CDR3 sequences, roughly 17% seen once. These receptors were taken from a human patient who had a liver transplant. The T cells may come from the graft donor. Each CDR3 is given with its conserved first and last residue. Each record gives: D gene, J gene, V gene, clone size, CDR3 DNA, CDR3 protein. The D gene is left open where the match is weak. For some rows the clone size is stated as once, few or many, or as a class when expanded; others skip it.

.,TRBJ1-2,TRBV3-1,medium-sized,TGTGCCAGCAGCCAAGGAGGGTCCCACTATGGCTACACCTTC,CASSQGGSHYGYTF
.,TRBJ2-7,TRBV9,once,.,CASSVAFGTSGSIEQNF
TRBD2,TRBJ2-7,TRBV18,medium-sized,TGTGCCAGCTCAATCCGGACTAGCGGGTTCACCTACGAGCAGTACTTC,CASSIRTSGFTYEQYF
TRBD2,TRBJ2-1,TRBV6-6,medium-sized,TGTGCCAGCAGTTACGTAGCGGGAGGATCGAATGAGCAGTTCTTC,CASSYVAGGSNEQFF
.,TRBJ2-3,TRBV6-2/TRBV6-3,few,TGTGCCAGCAGCCAGGGGGGAATCCAGATACCGCAGTATTTT,CASSQGGIQIPQYF
TRBD2,TRBJ2-7,TRBV20-1,medium-sized,TGCAGTGGGGGGCTAGCGGGAGGGGTTGGCGAGCAGTACTTC,CSGGLAGGVGEQYF
.,TRBJ2-7,TRBV27,medium-sized,TGTGCCAGCAGTTCTCCCTTAGGGGGACGGTTGAGCTCCTACGAGCAGTACTTC,CASSSPLGGRLSSYEQYF
.,TRBJ1-4,TRBV6-6,large,TGTGCCAGCAGTTCACAGGTTTCGGAAAAACTGTTTTTT,CASSSQVSEKLFF
TRBD2,TRBJ2-3,TRBV9,.,TGTGCCAGCAGCACCCAGAGTTTAGCGGGAGGGCCCGCAGATACGCAGTATTTT,CASSTQSLAGGPADTQYF
.,TRBJ1-1,TRBV14,.,TGTGCCAGCAGCCACCTTGGGGGGGCGCGTACTGAAGCTTTCTTT,CASSHLGGARTEAFF
.,TRBJ1-2,TRBV6-6,medium-sized,TGTGCCAGCAGCACGGGCTATGGGGGCTACACCTTC,CASSTGYGGYTF
.,TRBJ2-2,TRBV12-3/TRBV12-4,medium-sized,TGTGCCAGCAGTCCCCAGGTGGGGGGGGAGCTGTTTTTT,CASSPQVGGELFF